The source of this T cell receptor beta chain is a study of early T cells in non-severe SARS-CoV-2 infection. Study-wide background: Chains were unpaired, as sequencing was done on bulk RNA from unsorted whole blood.

Tagging with unique molecular identifiers was applied to individual cDNA molecules. MiXCR, run by TCRdb on the 5' RACE reads, gives a single entry per CDR3 protein. The sample yields about 61,000 distinct CDR3 sequences, more than 10% seen once. Whole-study results and caveats: The VDJdb matching leaned toward anti-spike CD8 responses and overlooked private and CD4 specificities.

V was clipped by 3 bases and J by 2 bases, with 13 bases between them. Germline CDR1 DFQATT, CDR2 SNEGSKA (reference sequence). This CDR3 has 14 amino acids. Many counts were recorded for this clonotype. Its antigen is not identified. The material sequenced was whole blood. The receptor was isolated from an adult who was a healthcare worker with PCR-confirmed SARS-CoV-2 infection or an uninfected control (not recorded which). The rearrangement joins TRBV20-1 to TRBJ1-1; D gene ambiguous. CDR3 bases: TGCAGTGCTAGGGTCGATACCATCAACACTGAAGCTTTCTTT. Its translation: CSARVDTINTEAFF.